This record covers a single TCR beta chain. The specificity of this receptor is unknown. One base away there is no much larger clone; base qualities are not given. The protocol used for the library was the immunoSEQ multiplex PCR assay. The multiplex PCR relied on a mix of 60 forward primers for TCR Vbeta segments and 13 reverse primers for TCR Jbeta segments. A multiplex PCR assay on genomic DNA amplified the CDR3 region of rearranged TCR beta genes. Amplified TCR beta libraries were sequenced as 87-base-pair reads on the Illumina HiSeq System. Per the source publication's procedure: Across the 700 or so repertoires, a later analysis counted approximately 75 million unique TCR beta chains, about 10 million of which were shared by at least two donors. Raw reads were error-corrected and collapsed into unique sequences with a nearest-neighbor algorithm that merged closely related sequences to remove PCR and sequencing errors. To assign V, D and J gene segments, CDR3 sequences were aligned to IMGT reference sequences. For a sequence to be retained, a match of at least six nucleotides was required to both a V gene segment and a J gene segment. A rearrangement was called productive if the CDR3 had no stop codons and remained in frame with V and J, and every other rearrangement was called non-productive. CDR3 was defined according to IMGT convention as the region running from the second conserved V-encoded cysteine to the conserved J-encoded phenylalanine. In an earlier analysis of around 640 of the donors, sequences lacking an unambiguous match to a single V gene segment were excluded. An earlier analysis of 587 of the donors called V segments functional above 56.7% productive rearrangements and segregating when the between-donor standard deviation exceeded 5%. To diagnose cytomegalovirus status from the catalog of TCR beta chain sequences, a statistical classification framework was built. In a later analysis, V and J genes were assigned by comparing TCR nucleotide sequences against IMGT/GENE-DB human TR gene sequences. A later analysis assigned CDR3 sequences and most-parsimonious VDJ recombination scenarios with the TCRdist pipeline. A later analysis defined each TCR beta chain by its CDR3 amino acid sequence plus V-gene family, and excluded reads lacking a unique V-gene family. As a way to deal with suspected cross-contamination and a sequencing artifact, a later analysis dropped hundreds of nucleotide sequences that were highly shared and had low generation probability. A later analysis calculated a clonal expansion index for each public chain from normalized within-repertoire ranks of inferred template counts. Generation probabilities in a later analysis came from a VDJ recombination model fitted to out-of-frame rearrangements, and those results were checked against IGoR. A later analysis scored TCR-TCR, TCR-HLA and TCR-CMV co-occurrence with hypergeometric tests, applying a repertoire-size bias correction to TCR pairs. In a later analysis, false discovery rates were estimated by permuting HLA or CMV assignments 20 times. A later analysis grouped co-occurring TCRs with DBSCAN, adding TCRdist sequence similarity when clustering within HLA-allele-positive subsets. Co-occurrence clustering excluded repertoires with fewer than 30,000 or more than 120,000 public chains, plus five with anomalous nucleotide sharing. TCRdb stores this immuneACCESS table with in-frame sequences only. Part of the clones is absent; in the studies checked, under half of the shortfall reflects unresolved V genes, and no reason is known for the rest. The DNA was the basis for D and trimming; V, J and clone size are from that table. The sample includes some 170,000 clones, with over 70% observed a single time. Approximately 8.7% of the sample lies in the top ten.

The sample is drawn from a study of cytomegalovirus exposure and HLA in healthy donors (dated by TCRdb to between 2016 and 2019). In the study overall: According to an earlier analysis of around 600 of the donors, about 180 million T cells yielded 117 million unique TCR beta sequences and about 280 Gb of sequence data. Alongside the repertoire data, information on donor age, sex, ethnicity and CMV serostatus was compiled. Typing coverage differed by locus: A, B, C, DRB1 and DQB1 were typed in about 629-640 donors, DQA1 in 500 to 550, DPA1 in roughly 590, and DPB1 in 450 to 490. In a later analysis, previously published TCR beta repertoires from more than 500 donors were re-analyzed and high-resolution HLA genotyping was added so that TCR occurrence patterns could be studied. Among the roughly 400 genotyped donors, more than 70% belonged to the genetic ancestry cluster associated with self-reported Caucasian donors. To decide whether each TCR beta V gene segment behaved as functional or pseudogenic, an earlier analysis of some 600 of the donors relied on high-throughput TCR beta sequencing. Among roughly 400 genotyped donors of the cohort, an average of 235,054 unique TCR beta nucleotide sequences were sequenced per donor, around 20% of them non-productive. A separate validation cohort of more than 100 different subjects was used in addition to the approximately 700-subject first cohort. Because of strong linkage in the cohort, roughly 5 DR-DQ haplotypes were treated as single units for association and clustering. The study was designed to test whether signatures of past pathogen exposure could be identified by cataloging public T cell receptors. To predict cytomegalovirus infection status, the study combined high-throughput TCR immunosequencing, statistical association of individual TCRs with disease status, and machine learning. HLA typing covered class I and class II loci at four-digit resolution. The study used immunosequencing to profile the T cell repertoires of around 600 subjects and linked those repertoires to cytomegalovirus serostatus. An early release covering some 640 HLA-typed donors comprised about 300 gigabases of sequencing data and 65 million to 100 million unique TCR sequences. All discovery cohort repertoires had been generated using a single sequencing platform. In the later analysis, no new phenotypic data were used to find candidate immune exposures; instead, reliance was placed on TCR beta sequences and their occurrence across donors. A later genetic analysis took genome-wide SNP genotypes for about three fifths of the roughly 670 donors and used that subset as a discovery cohort.

Study-wide findings and limitations: Linkage disequilibrium might explain the correlated functional status among segregating V segments, but an unknown experimental factor could not be ruled out. Sequencing depth was assumed to be roughly uniform across donors in the presence/absence analyses, though that assumption may not hold. Across donors, most TCR sequences were observed very rarely, whereas some public TCRs were present in many individuals. In this cohort, only TCR beta chains were sequenced, and detectable features were limited by the absence of alpha or paired-chain data. Some 16 rarely observed V segments, including chromosome 9 orphons, were excluded from the earlier analysis of some 590 of the donors because counts were too low. It was suggested by the authors that the approach could potentially be generalized to other disease states and immunological phenotypes. In both the original and validation cohorts, the classifier was reported to diagnose cytomegalovirus status with high specificity and sensitivity. In a later analysis, the rate of TCR association differed among HLA loci, with DRB1 alleles having the most associated TCRs and HLA-C alleles having the fewest. Immune exposure information for the cohort was limited to CMV serostatus. In a later genetic analysis, a missense DCLRE1C variant was associated with V-gene and J-gene trimming of TCR beta chains, and the association was replicated in an independent cohort. A later analysis found that most CMV-associated TCR beta chains appeared HLA-restricted, with HLA associations seemingly driven largely by CMV exposure. A further reported finding was that TCR beta sequences accurately predicted the HLA-A and HLA-B alleles for most subjects in the first cohort. When HLA alleles, especially DR and DQ, strongly co-occurred, TCR associations were difficult to assign to individual alleles. Broadly in line with IMGT annotations, most TCR beta V segments showed up in productive rearrangements about 87% or about 30% of the time in an earlier analysis of around 600 of the donors. The study gave a list of 150 to 200 TCR beta chains associated with cytomegalovirus. In vitro tests confirmed that a few of the cytomegalovirus-associated TCR beta chains recognize cytomegalovirus antigens. A later genetic analysis reported fewer N-insertions in productive TCRs among donors in an Asian-associated ancestry cluster than the roughly 640-donor mean. Because some donors lacked HLA typing at each locus, the association tests relied only on the typed subset. Several of the top co-occurrence clusters appeared to be linked to parvovirus B19, influenza, CMV and Epstein-Barr virus, according to a later analysis. In a later analysis, HLA-associated TCR beta chains showed more clonal expansion and lower generation probabilities than non-associated chains that were equally common. Some IMGT-functional V segments, including TRBV6-2 and TRBV6-3, could not be told apart with the 87-base-pair reads, so those segments were excluded. In a later analysis, about 16,000 TCR beta sequences were associated with specific HLA alleles at a false discovery rate of 0.05. The sequencing pipeline was judged likely to have produced a cluster of highly shared sequence variants as a technical artifact.

In total, roughly 710 healthy bone marrow donors made up the cohort. At the time of sampling, all cohort members were nominally healthy, though unrecorded immune exposures were likely present. The donor was CMV seropositive and was included in the group of some 290 seropositive cohort members. Every donor gave a peripheral blood sample, and the peripheral blood mononuclear cells from that sample were used for TCR beta sequencing. The Qiagen DNeasy Blood Extraction Kit was used to extract genomic DNA from the blood cell samples. Counted from cysteine to phenylalanine, this CDR3 has 14 amino acids. Just CDR3 DNA is preserved here, 42 bases in frame from base 1.

The rearrangement joined TRBV21-1 to TRBJ2-5; the DNA was not used to check the table's D call, TRBD2. TRBV21-1 is marked as a pseudogene. The clonotype was recovered from a man younger than 35 in good health and CMV-seropositive. The sequencing input was PBMCs. The nucleotides read TGTGCCAGCAGCTCCCCCCCCTTTCCTGAGACCCAGTACTTC. This gives the protein CASSSPPFPETQYF.